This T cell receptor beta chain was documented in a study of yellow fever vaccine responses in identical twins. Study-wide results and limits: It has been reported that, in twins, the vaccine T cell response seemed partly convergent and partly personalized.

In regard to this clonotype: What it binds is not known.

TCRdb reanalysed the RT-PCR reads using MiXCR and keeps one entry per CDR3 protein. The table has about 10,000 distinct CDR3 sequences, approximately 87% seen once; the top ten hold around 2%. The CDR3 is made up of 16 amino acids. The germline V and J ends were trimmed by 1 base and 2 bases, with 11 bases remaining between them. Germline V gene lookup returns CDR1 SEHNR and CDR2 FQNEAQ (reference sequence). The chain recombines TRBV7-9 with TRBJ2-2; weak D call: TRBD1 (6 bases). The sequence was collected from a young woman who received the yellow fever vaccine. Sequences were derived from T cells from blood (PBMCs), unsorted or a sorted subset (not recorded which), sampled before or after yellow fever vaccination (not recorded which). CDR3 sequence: CASSLVPGDNTGELFF. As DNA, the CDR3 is TGTGCCAGCAGCTTAGTTCCAGGGGATAACACCGGGGAGCTGTTTTTT.